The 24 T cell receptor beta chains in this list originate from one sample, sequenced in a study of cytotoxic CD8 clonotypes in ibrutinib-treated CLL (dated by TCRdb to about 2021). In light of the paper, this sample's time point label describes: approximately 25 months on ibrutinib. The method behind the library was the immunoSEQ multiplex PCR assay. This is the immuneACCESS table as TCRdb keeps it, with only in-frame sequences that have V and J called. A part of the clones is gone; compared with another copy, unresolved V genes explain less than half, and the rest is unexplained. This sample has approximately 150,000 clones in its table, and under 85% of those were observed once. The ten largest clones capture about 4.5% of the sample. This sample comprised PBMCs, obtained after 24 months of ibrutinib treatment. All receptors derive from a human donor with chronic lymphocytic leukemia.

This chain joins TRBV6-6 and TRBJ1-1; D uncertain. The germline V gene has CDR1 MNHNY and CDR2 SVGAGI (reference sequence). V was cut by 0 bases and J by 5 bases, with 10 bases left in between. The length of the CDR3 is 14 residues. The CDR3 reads CASSYSRSWTEAFF. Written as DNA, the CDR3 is TGTGCCAGCAGTTACTCGAGGAGTTGGACTGAAGCTTTCTTT.

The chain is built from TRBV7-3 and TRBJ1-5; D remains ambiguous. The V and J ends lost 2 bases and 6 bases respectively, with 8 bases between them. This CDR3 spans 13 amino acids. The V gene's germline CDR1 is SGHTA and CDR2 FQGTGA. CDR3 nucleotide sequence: TGTGCCAGCAGCTTATTGGCTGGTCAGCCCCAGCATTTT. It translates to CASSLLAGQPQHF.

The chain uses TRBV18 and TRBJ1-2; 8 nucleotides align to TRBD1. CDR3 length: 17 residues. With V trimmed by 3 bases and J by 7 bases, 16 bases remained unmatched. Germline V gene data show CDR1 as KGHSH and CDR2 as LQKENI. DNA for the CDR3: TGTGCCAGCTCACCCAGAGAGGCGGCAGGGGGCTTTGGTGGCTACACCTTC. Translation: CASSPREAAGGFGGYTF.

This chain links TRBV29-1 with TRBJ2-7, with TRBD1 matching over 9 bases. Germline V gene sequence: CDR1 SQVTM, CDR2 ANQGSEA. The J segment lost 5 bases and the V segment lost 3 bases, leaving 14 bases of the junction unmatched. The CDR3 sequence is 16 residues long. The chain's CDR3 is CSVDENTGTGIHEQYF. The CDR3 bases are TGCAGCGTTGACGAAAATACCGGGACAGGGATCCACGAGCAGTACTTC.

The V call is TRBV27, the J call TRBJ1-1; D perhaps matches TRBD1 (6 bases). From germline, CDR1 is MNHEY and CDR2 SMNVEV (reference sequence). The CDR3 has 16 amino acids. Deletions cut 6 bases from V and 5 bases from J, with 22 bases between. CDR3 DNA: TGTGCCAGCAGGCTTATCCTCGGGGGCCGTCGGACTGAAGCTTTCTTT. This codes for CASRLILGGRRTEAFF.

CDR3 DNA: TGTGCCAGCAGCGACAAAACAGGGGGGAACACTGAAGCTTTCTTT. Its translation is CASSDKTGGNTEAFF. The chain recombines TRBV6-6 with TRBJ1-1, with 8 bases matching TRBD1. The CDR3 is 15 amino acids. After removal of 6 bases from V and 1 base from J, the junction contained 7 bases not matched to a gene. Per the germline V gene, CDR1 is MNHNY and CDR2 is SVGAGI (reference sequence).

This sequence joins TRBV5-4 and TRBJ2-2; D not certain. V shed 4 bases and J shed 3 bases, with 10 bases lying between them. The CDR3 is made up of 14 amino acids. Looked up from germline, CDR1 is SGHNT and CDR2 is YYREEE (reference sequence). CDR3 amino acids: CASSRPPDTGELFF. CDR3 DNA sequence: TGTGCCAGCAGCCGCCCGCCGGACACCGGGGAGCTGTTTTTT. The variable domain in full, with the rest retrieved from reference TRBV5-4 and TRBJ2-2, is ETGVTQSPTHLIKTRGQQVTLRCSSQSGHNTVSWYQQALGQGPQFIFQYYREEENGRGNFPPRFSGLQFPNYSSELNVNALELDDSALYLCASSRPPDTGELFFGEGSRLTVL.

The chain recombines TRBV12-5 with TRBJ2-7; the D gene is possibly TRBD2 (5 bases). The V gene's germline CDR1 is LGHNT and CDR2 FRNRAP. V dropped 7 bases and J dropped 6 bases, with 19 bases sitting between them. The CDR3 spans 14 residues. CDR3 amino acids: CASASPRGSGEQYF. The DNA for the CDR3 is TGTGCTAGTGCCTCCCCACGCGGGTCGGGCGAGCAGTACTTC.

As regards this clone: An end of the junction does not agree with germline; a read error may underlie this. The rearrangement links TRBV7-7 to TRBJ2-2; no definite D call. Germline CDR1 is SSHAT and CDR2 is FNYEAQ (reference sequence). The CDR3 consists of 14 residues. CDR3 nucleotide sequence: TGTGCTAGCAGCTTAGTAGGAAACACCGGGGAGCTGTTTTTT. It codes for CASSLVGNTGELFF.

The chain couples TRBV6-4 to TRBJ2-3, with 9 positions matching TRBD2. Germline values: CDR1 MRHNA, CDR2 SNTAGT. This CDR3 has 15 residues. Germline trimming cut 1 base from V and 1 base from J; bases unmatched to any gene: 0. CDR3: CASSDWTSGTDTQYF. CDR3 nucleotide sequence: TGTGCCAGCAGTGACTGGACTAGCGGCACAGATACGCAGTATTTT.

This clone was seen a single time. The CDR3 bases are TGTGCCAGCAGTTCATACGGAAACACCATATATTTT. It specifies CASSSYGNTIYF. This chain joins TRBV7-2 and TRBJ1-3; D gene uncertain. Germline CDR1 is SGHTA and CDR2 is FQGNSA. Trimming took off 6 bases at V and 4 bases at J, with 7 bases between the two ends. CDR3 length: 12 amino acids.

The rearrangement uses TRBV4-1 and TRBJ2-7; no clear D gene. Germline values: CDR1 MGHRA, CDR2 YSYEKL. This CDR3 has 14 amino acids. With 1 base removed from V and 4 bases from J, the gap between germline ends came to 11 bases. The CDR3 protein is CASSQAEADYEQYF. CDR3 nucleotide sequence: TGCGCCAGCAGCCAAGCAGAGGCCGATTACGAGCAGTACTTC.

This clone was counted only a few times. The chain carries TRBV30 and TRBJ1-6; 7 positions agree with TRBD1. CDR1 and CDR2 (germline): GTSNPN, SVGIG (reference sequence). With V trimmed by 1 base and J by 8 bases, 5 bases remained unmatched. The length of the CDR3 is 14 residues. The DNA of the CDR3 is TGTGCCTGGAGTGCGACAGGGACGTATTCACCCCTCCACTTT. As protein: CAWSATGTYSPLHF.

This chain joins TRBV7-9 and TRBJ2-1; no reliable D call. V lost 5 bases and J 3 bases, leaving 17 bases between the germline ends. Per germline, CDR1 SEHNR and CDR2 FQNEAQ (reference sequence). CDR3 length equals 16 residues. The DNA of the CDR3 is TGTGCCAGCAGCCCCGCGTCGGGCACAAACTACAATGAGCAGTTCTTC. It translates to CASSPASGTNYNEQFF.

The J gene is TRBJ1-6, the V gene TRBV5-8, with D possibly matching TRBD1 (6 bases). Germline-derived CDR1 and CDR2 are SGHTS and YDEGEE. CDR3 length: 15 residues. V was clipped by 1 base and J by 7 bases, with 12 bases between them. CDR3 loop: CASSLFRGQNSPLHF. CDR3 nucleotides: TGTGCCAGCAGCTTGTTCAGGGGTCAGAATTCACCCCTCCACTTT.

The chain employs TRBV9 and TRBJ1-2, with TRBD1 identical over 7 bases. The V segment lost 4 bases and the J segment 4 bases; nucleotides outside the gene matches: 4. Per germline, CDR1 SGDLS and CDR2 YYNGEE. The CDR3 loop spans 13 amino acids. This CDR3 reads CASSNRGRYGYTF. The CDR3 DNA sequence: TGTGCCAGCAGCAACAGGGGTCGCTATGGCTACACCTTC. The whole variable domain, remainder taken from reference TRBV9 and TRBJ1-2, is DSGVTQTPKHLITATGQRVTLRCSPRSGDLSVYWYQQSLDQGLQFLIQYYNGEERAKGNILERFSAQQFPDLHSELNLSSLELGDSALYFCASSNRGRYGYTFGSGTRLTVV.

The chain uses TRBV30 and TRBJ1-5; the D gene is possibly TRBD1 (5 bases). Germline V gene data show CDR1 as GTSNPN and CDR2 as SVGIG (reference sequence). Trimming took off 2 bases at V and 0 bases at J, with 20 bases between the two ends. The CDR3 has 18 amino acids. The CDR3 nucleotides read TGTGCCTGGAGTATCCGGGACTTCACCCCTTATAGCAATCAGCCCCAGCATTTT. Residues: CAWSIRDFTPYSNQPQHF.

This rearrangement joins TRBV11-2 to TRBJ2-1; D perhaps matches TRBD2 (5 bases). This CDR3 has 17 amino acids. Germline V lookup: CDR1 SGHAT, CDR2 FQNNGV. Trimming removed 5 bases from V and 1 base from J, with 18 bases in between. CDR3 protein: CASSQSRSSLSYNEQFF. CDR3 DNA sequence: TGTGCCAGCAGCCAAAGTCGGTCTAGCCTTTCCTACAATGAGCAGTTCTTC. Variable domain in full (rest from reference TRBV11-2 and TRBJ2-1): EAGVAQSPRYKIIEKRQSVAFWCNPISGHATLYWYQQILGQGPKLLIQFQNNGVVDDSQLPKDRFSAERLKGVDSTLKIQPAKLEDSAVYLCASSQSRSSLSYNEQFFGPGTRLTVL.

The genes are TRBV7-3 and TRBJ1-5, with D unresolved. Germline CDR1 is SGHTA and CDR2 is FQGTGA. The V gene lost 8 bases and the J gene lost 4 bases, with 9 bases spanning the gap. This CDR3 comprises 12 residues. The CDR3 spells CASSRENQPQHF. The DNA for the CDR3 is TGTGCCAGCTCCCGGGAGAATCAGCCCCAGCATTTT.

CDR3 region: CAWSTGLAILFF. Here the CDR3 DNA reads TGTGCCTGGAGTACAGGACTAGCGATATTGTTCTTC. The rearrangement joins TRBV30 to TRBJ2-1; 9 nucleotides line up with TRBD2. Looked up from germline, CDR1 is GTSNPN and CDR2 is SVGIG (reference sequence). Trimming removed 2 bases from V and 15 bases from J; junction bases left unmatched: 8. The length of the CDR3 is 12 residues. The whole variable domain, filled in from reference TRBV30 and TRBJ2-1, reads SQTIHQWPATLVQPVGSPLSLECTVEGTSNPNLYWYRQAAGRGLQLLFYSVGIGQISSEVPQNLSASRPQDRQFILSSKKLLLSDSGFYLCAWSTGLAILFFGPGTRLTVL.

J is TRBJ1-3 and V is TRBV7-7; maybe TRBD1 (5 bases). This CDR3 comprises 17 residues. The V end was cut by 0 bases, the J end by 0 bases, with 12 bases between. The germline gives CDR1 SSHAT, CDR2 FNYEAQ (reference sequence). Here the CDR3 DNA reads TGTGCCAGCAGCTTAGCTGCAGTCGGGACCTCTGGAAACACCATATATTTT. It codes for CASSLAAVGTSGNTIYF.

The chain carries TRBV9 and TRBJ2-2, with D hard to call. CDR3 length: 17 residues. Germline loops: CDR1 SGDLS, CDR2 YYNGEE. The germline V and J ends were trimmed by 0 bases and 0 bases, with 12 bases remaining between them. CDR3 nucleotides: TGTGCCAGCAGCGTAGCTTCTGGCTATCCGAACACCGGGGAGCTGTTTTTT. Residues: CASSVASGYPNTGELFF.

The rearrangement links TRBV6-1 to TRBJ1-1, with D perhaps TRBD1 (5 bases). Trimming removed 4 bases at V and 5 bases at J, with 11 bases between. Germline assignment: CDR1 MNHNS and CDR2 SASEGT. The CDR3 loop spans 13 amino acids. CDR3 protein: CASSGQSWTEAFF. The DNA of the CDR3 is TGTGCCAGCAGTGGACAGTCCTGGACTGAAGCTTTCTTT.

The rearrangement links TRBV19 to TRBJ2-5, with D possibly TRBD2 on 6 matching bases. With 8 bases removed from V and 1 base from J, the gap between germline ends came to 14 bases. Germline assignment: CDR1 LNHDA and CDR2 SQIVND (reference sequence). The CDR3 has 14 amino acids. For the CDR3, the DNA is TGTGCCAGTGCGGAGGGCCCCCTCCAAGAGACCCAGTACTTC. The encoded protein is CASAEGPLQETQYF.